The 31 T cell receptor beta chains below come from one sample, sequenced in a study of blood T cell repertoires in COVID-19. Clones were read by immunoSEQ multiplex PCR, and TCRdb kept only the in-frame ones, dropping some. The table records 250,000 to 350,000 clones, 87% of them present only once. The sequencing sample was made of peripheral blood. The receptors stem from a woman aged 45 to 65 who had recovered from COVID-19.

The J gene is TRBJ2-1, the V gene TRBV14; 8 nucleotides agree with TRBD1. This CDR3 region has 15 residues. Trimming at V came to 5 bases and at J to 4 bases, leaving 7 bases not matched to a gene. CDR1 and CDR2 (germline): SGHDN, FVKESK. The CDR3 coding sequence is TGTGCCAGCAGCAGCACAGGGGGAGCGTACAATGAGCAGTTCTTC. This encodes CASSSTGGAYNEQFF.

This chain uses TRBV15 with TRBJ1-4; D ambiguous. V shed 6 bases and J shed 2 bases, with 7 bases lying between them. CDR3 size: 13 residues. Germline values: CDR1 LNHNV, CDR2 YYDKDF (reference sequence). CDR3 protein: CATSWATNEKLFF. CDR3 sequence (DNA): TGTGCCACCAGTTGGGCCACTAATGAAAAACTGTTTTTT.

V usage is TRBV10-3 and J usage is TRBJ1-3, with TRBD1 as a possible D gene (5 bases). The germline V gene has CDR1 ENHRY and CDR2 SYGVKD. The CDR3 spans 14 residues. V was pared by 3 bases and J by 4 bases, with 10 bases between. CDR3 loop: CAISDQGGGNTIYF. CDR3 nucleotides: TGTGCCATCAGTGATCAGGGAGGCGGAAACACCATATATTTT.

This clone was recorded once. The CDR3 nucleotides are TGTGCCAGCAGCTTCGGACAGGGAGGCGAGACCCAGTACTTC. It specifies CASSFGQGGETQYF. The V call is TRBV5-4, the J call TRBJ2-5, with 8 positions matching TRBD1. The CDR3 totals 14 residues. Per the germline V gene, CDR1 is SGHNT and CDR2 is YYREEE (reference sequence). Trimming at V came to 2 bases and at J to 5 bases, leaving 5 bases not matched to a gene.

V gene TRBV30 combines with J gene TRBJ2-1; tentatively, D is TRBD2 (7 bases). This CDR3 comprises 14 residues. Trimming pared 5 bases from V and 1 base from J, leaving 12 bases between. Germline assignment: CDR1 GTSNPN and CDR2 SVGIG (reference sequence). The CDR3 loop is CAWGRGISYNEQFF. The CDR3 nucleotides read TGTGCCTGGGGGAGGGGGATATCCTACAATGAGCAGTTCTTC.

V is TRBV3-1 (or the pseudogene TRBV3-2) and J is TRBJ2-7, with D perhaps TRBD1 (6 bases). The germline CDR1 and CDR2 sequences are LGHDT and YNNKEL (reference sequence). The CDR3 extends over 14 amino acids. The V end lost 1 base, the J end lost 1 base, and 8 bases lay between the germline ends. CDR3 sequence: CASSQGTESYEQYF. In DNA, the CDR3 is TGTGCCAGCAGCCAAGGGACAGAATCCTACGAGCAGTACTTC.

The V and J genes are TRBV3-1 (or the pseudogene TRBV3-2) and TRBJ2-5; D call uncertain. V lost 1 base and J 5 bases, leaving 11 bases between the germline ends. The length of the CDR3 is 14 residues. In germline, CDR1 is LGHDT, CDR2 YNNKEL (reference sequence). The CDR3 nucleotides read TGTGCCAGCAGCCAAGTACTTTCCCGGGAGACCCAGTACTTC. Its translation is CASSQVLSRETQYF.

CDR3 residues: CASSLLRGLGNIQYF. The CDR3 DNA sequence: TGTGCCAGCAGTTTATTAAGGGGGCTGGGAAACATTCAGTACTTC. This chain connects TRBV27 to TRBJ2-4; 7 nucleotides line up with TRBD1. Germline lookup yields CDR1 MNHEY and CDR2 SMNVEV (reference sequence). There are 15 residues in the CDR3. V was clipped by 1 base and J by 6 bases; unmatched bases: 6.

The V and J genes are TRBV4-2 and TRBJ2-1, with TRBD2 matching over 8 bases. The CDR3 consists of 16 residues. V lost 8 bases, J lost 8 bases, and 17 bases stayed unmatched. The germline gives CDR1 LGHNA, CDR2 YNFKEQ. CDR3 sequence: CASGPRLAGGVDEQFF. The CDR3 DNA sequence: TGTGCCAGCGGACCTCGACTAGCCGGGGGGGTCGATGAGCAGTTCTTC.

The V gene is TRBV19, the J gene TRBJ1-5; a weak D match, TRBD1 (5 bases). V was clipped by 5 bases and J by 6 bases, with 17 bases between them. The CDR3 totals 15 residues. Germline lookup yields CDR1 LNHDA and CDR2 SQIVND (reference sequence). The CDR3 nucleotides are TGTGCCAGTAGTTACACCGGGGGAAGGGGTCAGCCCCAGCATTTT. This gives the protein CASSYTGGRGQPQHF.

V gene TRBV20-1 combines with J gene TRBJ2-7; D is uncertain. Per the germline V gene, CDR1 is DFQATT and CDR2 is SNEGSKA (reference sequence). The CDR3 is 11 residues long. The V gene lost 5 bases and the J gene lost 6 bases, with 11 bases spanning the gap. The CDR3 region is CSAPSLSEQYF. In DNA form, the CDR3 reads TGCAGTGCTCCCTCGCTAAGCGAGCAGTACTTC.

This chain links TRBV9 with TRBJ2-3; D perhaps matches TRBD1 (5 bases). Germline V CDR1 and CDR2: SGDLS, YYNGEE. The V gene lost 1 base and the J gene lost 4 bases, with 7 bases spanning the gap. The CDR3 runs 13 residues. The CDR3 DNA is TGTGCCAGCAGCGTACAGGGCCCAGATACGCAGTATTTT. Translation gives CASSVQGPDTQYF.

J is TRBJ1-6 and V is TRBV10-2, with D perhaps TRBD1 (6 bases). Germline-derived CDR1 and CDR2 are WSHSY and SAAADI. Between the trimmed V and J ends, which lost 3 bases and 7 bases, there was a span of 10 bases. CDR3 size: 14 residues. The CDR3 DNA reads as TGCGCCAGCAGTGAAGCGGGGGGCAATTCACCCCTCCACTTT. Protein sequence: CASSEAGGNSPLHF.

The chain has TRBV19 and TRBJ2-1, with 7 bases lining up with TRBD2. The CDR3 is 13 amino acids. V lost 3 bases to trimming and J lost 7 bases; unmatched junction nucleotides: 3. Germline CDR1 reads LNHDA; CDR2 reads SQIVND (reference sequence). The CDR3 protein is CASSIWEGNEQFF. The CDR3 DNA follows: TGTGCCAGTAGTATCTGGGAGGGGAATGAGCAGTTCTTC. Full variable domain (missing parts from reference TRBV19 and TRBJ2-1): DGGITQSPKYLFRKEGQNVTLSCEQNLNHDAMYWYRQDPGQGLRLIYYSQIVNDFQKGDIAEGYSVSREKKESFPLTVTSAQKNPTAFYLCASSIWEGNEQFFGPGTRLTVL.

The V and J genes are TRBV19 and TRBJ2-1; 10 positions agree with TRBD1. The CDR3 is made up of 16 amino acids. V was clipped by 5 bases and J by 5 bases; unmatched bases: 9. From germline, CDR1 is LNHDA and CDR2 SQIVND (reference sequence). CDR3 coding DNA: TGTGCCAGTAGTGCAATTCGACAGGGGGCTAACAATGAGCAGTTCTTC. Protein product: CASSAIRQGANNEQFF.

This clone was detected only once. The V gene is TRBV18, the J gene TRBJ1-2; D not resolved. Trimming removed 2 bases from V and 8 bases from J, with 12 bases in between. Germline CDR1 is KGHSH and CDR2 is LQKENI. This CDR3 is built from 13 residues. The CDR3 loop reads CASSPTIDEGYTF. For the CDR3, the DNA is TGTGCCAGCTCACCAACTATAGACGAGGGCTACACCTTC.

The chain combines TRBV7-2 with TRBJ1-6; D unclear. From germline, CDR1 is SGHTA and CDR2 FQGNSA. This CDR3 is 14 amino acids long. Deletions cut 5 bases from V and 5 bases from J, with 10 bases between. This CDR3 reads CASSPRSDNSPLHF. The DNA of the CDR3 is TGTGCCAGCAGCCCCCGGAGTGATAATTCACCCCTCCACTTT. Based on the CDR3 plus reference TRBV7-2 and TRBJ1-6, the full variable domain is GAGVSQSPSNKVTEKGKDVELRCDPISGHTALYWYRQSLGQGLEFLIYFQGNSAPDKSGLPSDRFSAERTGGSVSTLTIQRTQQEDSAVYLCASSPRSDNSPLHFGNGTRLTVT.

CDR3 residues: CATGQVDTDTQYF. CDR3 sequence (DNA): TGTGCCACCGGACAGGTGGACACAGATACGCAGTATTTT. The V and J genes are TRBV24-1 and TRBJ2-3, with TRBD1 identical over 7 bases. The CDR3 totals 13 residues. The V and J ends lost 9 bases and 2 bases, in that order; junction bases with no gene match: 4. Germline CDR1 and CDR2: KGHDR and SFDVKD.

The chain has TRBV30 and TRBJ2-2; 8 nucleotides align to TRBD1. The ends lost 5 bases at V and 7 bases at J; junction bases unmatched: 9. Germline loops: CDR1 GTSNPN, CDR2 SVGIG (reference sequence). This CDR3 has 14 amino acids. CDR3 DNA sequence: TGTGCCTGGGAGGAGACAGGGGTCGGCGGGGAGCTGTTTTTT. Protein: CAWEETGVGGELFF. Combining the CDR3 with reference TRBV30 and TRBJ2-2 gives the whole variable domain SQTIHQWPATLVQPVGSPLSLECTVEGTSNPNLYWYRQAAGRGLQLLFYSVGIGQISSEVPQNLSASRPQDRQFILSSKKLLLSDSGFYLCAWEETGVGGELFFGEGSRLTVL.

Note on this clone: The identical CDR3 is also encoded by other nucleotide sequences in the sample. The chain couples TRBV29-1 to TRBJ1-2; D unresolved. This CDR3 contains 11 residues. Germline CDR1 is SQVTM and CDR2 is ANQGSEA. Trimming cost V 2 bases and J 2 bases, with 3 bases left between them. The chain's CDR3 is CSVEQNYGYTF. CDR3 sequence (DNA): TGCAGCGTTGAACAAAACTATGGCTACACCTTC.

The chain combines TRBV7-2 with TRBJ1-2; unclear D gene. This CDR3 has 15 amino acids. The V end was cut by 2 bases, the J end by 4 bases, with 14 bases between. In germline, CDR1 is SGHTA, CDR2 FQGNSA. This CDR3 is CASSLLEDSPYGYTF. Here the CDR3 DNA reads TGTGCCAGCAGCTTATTGGAGGACTCCCCCTATGGCTACACCTTC.

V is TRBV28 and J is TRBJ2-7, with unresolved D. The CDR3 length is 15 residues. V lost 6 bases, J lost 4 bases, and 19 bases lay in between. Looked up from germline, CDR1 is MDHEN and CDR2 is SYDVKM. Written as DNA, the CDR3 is TGTGCCAGCAGCCTCCTCCCAGGTCAGGATTACGAGCAGTACTTC. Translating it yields CASSLLPGQDYEQYF.

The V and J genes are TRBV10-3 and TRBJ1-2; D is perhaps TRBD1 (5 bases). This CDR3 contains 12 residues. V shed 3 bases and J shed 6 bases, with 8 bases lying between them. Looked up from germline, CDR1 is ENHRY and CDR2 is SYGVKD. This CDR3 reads CAISDGGDGYTF. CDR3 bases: TGTGCCATCAGTGACGGGGGGGATGGCTACACCTTC.

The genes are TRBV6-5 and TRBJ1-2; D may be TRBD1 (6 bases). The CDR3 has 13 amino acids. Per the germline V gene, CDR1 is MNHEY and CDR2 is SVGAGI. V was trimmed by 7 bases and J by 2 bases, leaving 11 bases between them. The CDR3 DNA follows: TGTGCCAGCATCTACAGGGCAAACTATGGCTACACCTTC. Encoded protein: CASIYRANYGYTF.

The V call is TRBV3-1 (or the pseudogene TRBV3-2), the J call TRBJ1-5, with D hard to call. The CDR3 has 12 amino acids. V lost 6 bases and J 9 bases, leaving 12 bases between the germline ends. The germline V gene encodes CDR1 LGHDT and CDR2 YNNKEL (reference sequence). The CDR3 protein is CASRGGSGPQHF. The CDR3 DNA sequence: TGTGCCAGCAGGGGTGGGAGTGGGCCCCAGCATTTT.

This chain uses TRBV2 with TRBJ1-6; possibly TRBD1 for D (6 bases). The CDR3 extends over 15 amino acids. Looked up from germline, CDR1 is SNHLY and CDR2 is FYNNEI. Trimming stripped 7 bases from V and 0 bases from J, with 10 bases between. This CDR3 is CASIGQSSYNSPLHF. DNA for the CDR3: TGTGCCAGCATCGGACAGAGCTCCTATAATTCACCCCTCCACTTT.

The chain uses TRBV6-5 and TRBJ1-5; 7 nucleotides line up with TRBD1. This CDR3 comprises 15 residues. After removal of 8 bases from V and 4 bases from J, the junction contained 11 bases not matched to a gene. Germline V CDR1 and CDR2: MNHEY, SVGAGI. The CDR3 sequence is CASRRQGLDNQPQHF. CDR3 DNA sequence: TGTGCCAGCCGTCGACAGGGCCTAGATAATCAGCCCCAGCATTTT.

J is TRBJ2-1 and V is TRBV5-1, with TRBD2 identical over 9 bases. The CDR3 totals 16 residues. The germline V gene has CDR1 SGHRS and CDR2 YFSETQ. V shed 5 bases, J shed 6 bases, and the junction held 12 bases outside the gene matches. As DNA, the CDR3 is TGCGCCAGCAGAATGGCCCAGCGGGGGGCCCTCAATGAGCAGTTCTTC. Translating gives CASRMAQRGALNEQFF.

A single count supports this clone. The CDR3 reads CSAKAGVVQFF. The CDR3 DNA reads TGCAGTGCTAAAGCGGGAGTTGTGCAGTTCTTC. This rearrangement joins TRBV20-1 to TRBJ2-1, with 8 nucleotides matching TRBD2. In germline, CDR1 is DFQATT, CDR2 SNEGSKA (reference sequence). This CDR3 has 11 residues. With V trimmed by 4 bases and J by 12 bases, 5 bases remained unmatched.

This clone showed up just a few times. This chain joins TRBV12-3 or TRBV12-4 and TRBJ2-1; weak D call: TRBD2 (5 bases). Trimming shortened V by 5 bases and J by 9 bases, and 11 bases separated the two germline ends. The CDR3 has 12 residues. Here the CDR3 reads CASSKLGSEQFF. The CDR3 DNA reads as TGTGCCAGCAGTAAACTAGGGAGTGAGCAGTTCTTC.

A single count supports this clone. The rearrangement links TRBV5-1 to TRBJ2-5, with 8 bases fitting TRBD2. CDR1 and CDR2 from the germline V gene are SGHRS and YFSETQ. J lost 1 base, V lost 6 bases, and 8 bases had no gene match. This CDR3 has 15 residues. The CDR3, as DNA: TGCGCCAGCACCGAACCGGGAGGGGCCCAAGAGACCCAGTACTTC. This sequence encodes CASTEPGGAQETQYF.